These 9 T cell receptor beta chains were sequenced from one sample in a study of T cells in Graves' hyperthyroidism and ophthalmopathy. The investigators amplified TCR beta CDR3 regions from RNA transcripts. The HTBI primer set served for first-round RT-PCR of the TCR CDR3. TCRdb re-called the multiplex PCR reads through MiXCR, storing one row per CDR3 protein. Of roughly 380,000 distinct CDR3 sequences listed, 15% to 20% were seen once; the top ten hold about 14%. Input material: blood. All receptors derive from a woman aged 35 to 49 with Graves' ophthalmopathy.

The CDR3 DNA reads TGTGCCAGCAGTTACTTGGGACAGGGGAACACTGAAGCTTTCTTT. Protein sequence: CASSYLGQGNTEAFF. The V call is TRBV6-5, the J call TRBJ1-1, with 9 bases aligning to TRBD1. This CDR3 is 15 amino acids long. V shed 1 base, J shed 1 base, and the junction held 1 base outside the gene matches. CDR1 and CDR2 (germline): MNHEY, SVGAGI.

There are many counts of this clonotype. This rearrangement joins TRBV27 to TRBJ2-2; 8 nucleotides match TRBD1. Trimming at V came to 7 bases and at J to 0 bases, leaving 1 base not matched to a gene. Germline values: CDR1 MNHEY, CDR2 SMNVEV (reference sequence). The CDR3 is 14 residues long. CDR3 protein: CASKGQANTGELFF. CDR3 bases: TGTGCCAGCAAGGGACAGGCGAACACCGGGGAGCTGTTTTTT.

The chain couples TRBV5-1 to TRBJ2-7, with D hard to call. V lost 3 bases to trimming and J lost 0 bases, with 10 bases between them. Germline assignment: CDR1 SGHRS and CDR2 YFSETQ. The CDR3 covers 14 residues. The CDR3 DNA is TGCGCCAGCAGCTCGACATTGAGCTCCTACGAGCAGTACTTC. Amino acid sequence: CASSSTLSSYEQYF.

This clonotype was found many times. V and J are TRBV12-3 or TRBV12-4 and TRBJ2-7, with D hard to call. V was clipped by 2 bases and J by 5 bases, with 4 bases between them. The CDR3 spans 11 residues. The CDR3 region has the DNA TGTGCCAGCAGTTTAACCCACGAGCAGTACTTC. The encoded protein is CASSLTHEQYF.

This clonotype was seen many times. CDR3 residues: CSARGRPNTEAFF. As DNA, the CDR3 is TGCAGTGCCCGGGGACGGCCGAACACTGAAGCTTTCTTT. The chain uses TRBV20-1 and TRBJ1-1, with D perhaps matching TRBD1 (5 bases). Trimming cost V 6 bases and J 1 base, with 12 bases left between them. CDR1 DFQATT and CDR2 SNEGSKA come from the germline V gene (reference sequence). The CDR3 has 13 residues.

The V call is TRBV27, the J call TRBJ1-1; D ambiguous. Germline assignment: CDR1 MNHEY and CDR2 SMNVEV (reference sequence). Trimming cost V 5 bases and J 0 bases, with 16 bases left between them. The CDR3 runs 16 residues. The CDR3 DNA reads as TGTGCCAGCAGTCCTCTATTTAAGACGATGAACACTGAAGCTTTCTTT. It specifies CASSPLFKTMNTEAFF.

The chain links TRBV11-2 to TRBJ2-5; no clear D. Trimming cost V 5 bases and J 1 base, with 14 bases left between them. This CDR3 spans 15 amino acids. The germline CDR1 and CDR2 sequences are SGHAT and FQNNGV. The CDR3 nucleotides are TGTGCCAGCAGCGTTAAATGGGGATTCCAAGAGACCCAGTACTTC. It yields the protein CASSVKWGFQETQYF. The entire variable domain, with the rest obtained from reference TRBV11-2 and TRBJ2-5, is as follows: EAGVAQSPRYKIIEKRQSVAFWCNPISGHATLYWYQQILGQGPKLLIQFQNNGVVDDSQLPKDRFSAERLKGVDSTLKIQPAKLEDSAVYLCASSVKWGFQETQYFGPGTRLLVL.

The genes are TRBV4-1 and TRBJ2-7; D not certain. Germline assignment: CDR1 MGHRA and CDR2 YSYEKL. V dropped 1 base and J dropped 2 bases, with 12 bases sitting between them. The CDR3 contains 15 residues. Here the CDR3 DNA reads TGCGCCAGCAGCCAAGTTGGGGTGTGGGCCTACGAGCAGTACTTC. Protein product: CASSQVGVWAYEQYF.

This clonotype occurred many times. This chain connects TRBV19 to TRBJ1-5, with D unresolved. There are 16 residues in the CDR3. V was trimmed by 6 bases and J by 3 bases, leaving 18 bases between them. CDR1 and CDR2 from the germline V gene are LNHDA and SQIVND (reference sequence). For the CDR3, the DNA is TGTGCCAGTAGATCGAAGGGTAAGGATTTCAATCAGCCCCAGCATTTT. As protein: CASRSKGKDFNQPQHF.